The T cell receptor beta chain described here comes from a study of monozygotic twins with inflammatory bowel disease. This CDR3 is 16 amino acids long. Germline V gives CDR1 SGDLS, CDR2 YYNGEE. The input for each TCR library was around 4,000 ng of total RNA. TCRdb re-called the 5' RACE reads and gives one entry per CDR3 protein, without DNA. Reported are around 450,000 distinct CDR3 sequences; the ten largest clones contain about 2.3%. The source of this sequence is a human donor with ulcerative colitis or Crohn's disease, or a healthy co-twin of an affected twin (not recorded which). V and J are TRBV9 and TRBJ2-7; TCRdb's D call of TRBD1 is untestable without DNA. Sequences were obtained from blood. The CDR3 spells CASSPGTGTAYYEQYF.